This T cell receptor (beta chain) was sequenced in a study of shared clonotypes between healthy human individuals. Notes on the study in general: The study found roughly 5% of naive CD4 clonotypes shared across several donors. Lower generation probabilities were found for non-shared clonotypes than for those shared by all four donors. Memory subsets generally showed smaller estimated richness than naive subsets did.

Original handling: ImmunoSEQ sequences covered only the junction and lacked quality scores; filtering therefore differed. The method was immunoSEQ multiplex PCR; TCRdb's version includes in-frame clones alone and lacks a portion of them. That table gives V, J and clone size, and the DNA gave D and trimming. The data contain about 2,500,000 clones, approximately 92% of them seen just once; the ten biggest clones take up 0.13% to 0.15%. Comment on this clone: As yet, its antigen is unknown. Other nucleotide sequences in the sample specify the same CDR3.

The CDR3 totals 14 residues. Germline trimming cut 3 bases from V and 5 bases from J; bases unmatched to any gene: 4. Germline V gives CDR1 KGHSH, CDR2 LQKENI. Source material: naive CD4+ T cells sorted from blood. Subset described: CD45RA+ positively selected. The source of this sequence is a young man in good health. The gene calls are TRBV18 and TRBJ2-1; 7 bases are a match to TRBD2. CDR3 in DNA: TGTGCCAGCTCACCTCCCGGGAGGAACAATGAGCAGTTCTTC. As protein: CASSPPGRNNEQFF.